This TCR beta chain stems from a study of cytomegalovirus exposure and HLA in healthy donors. V gave up 1 base and J gave up 5 bases, with 6 bases separating them. The CDR3 extends over 13 amino acids. Germline loops: CDR1 SGHRS, CDR2 YFSETQ. Both 60 Vbeta primers and 13 Jbeta primers went into the PCR. The data were produced by immunoSEQ multiplex PCR, yet TCRdb's version contains in-frame clones alone and is incomplete. Among 65,000 to 80,000 clones, approximately 74% were seen once, and the ten largest hold over 7.5%. The V gene is TRBV5-1, the J gene TRBJ2-2; D is uncertain. The sequenced sample consisted of PBMCs. The source of this sequence is a man in his forties in good health and CMV-seropositive. CDR3 residues: CASSLRETGELFF. The CDR3 DNA is TGCGCCAGCAGCTTGCGAGAAACCGGGGAGCTGTTTTTT.